The clone carrying this T cell receptor (beta chain) was picked up a small number of times. Its antigen is undetermined. The entry originates in a study of blood T cells in healthy people across ages. General study points: Long-lived donors carried more naive CD4+ cells and greater diversity than aged donors.

With a J-beta primer mix and a sample-barcoded 5' primer, a second PCR ran about 7 to 11 cycles. TCRdb analysed the 5' RACE reads with MiXCR anew, one entry per CDR3 protein. The sample carries approximately 830,000 distinct CDR3 sequences, around 62% recorded once. Specimen: blood. The clonotype was recovered from a man younger than 45 in good health.

Written as DNA, the CDR3 is TGTGCCAGCAGTGACTCCGGGACAGGGGGCCCCAAAAACATTCAGTACTTC. It yields the protein CASSDSGTGGPKNIQYF. V and J are TRBV25-1 and TRBJ2-4; 12 bases line up with TRBD1. CDR1 is MGHDK and CDR2 is SYGVNS in the germline V gene. V trimming: 3 bases; J trimming: 2 bases; junction bases outside the gene matches: 5. CDR3 length: 17 amino acids.